This T cell receptor (beta chain) was profiled in a study of blood T cell repertoires in COVID-19. CDR1 and CDR2 (germline): SNHLY, FYNNEI. The V and J ends lost 9 bases and 5 bases respectively, with 22 bases between them. This CDR3 is built from 15 residues. In the authors' workflow: Scientists estimated how many nucleated cells there were by amplifying reference gene primers. Repertoires were generated with immunoSEQ multiplex PCR, while TCRdb's copy carries only in-frame clones and drops some. The V and J calls and clone size were taken over from that table, and D and trimming were inferred from the DNA. The sample has about 71,000 clones, roughly 82% seen once; the top ten hold roughly 13%.

This TCR was sampled from a woman older than 75 with acute or convalescent COVID-19. The V call is TRBV2, the J call TRBJ1-2; D is unresolved. The sequenced sample was peripheral blood. In nucleotides, the CDR3 is TGTGCCAGAGATCCCCTTCGCCCCAGTAATTATGGCTACACCTTC. It translates to CARDPLRPSNYGYTF. Variable domain in full (rest from reference TRBV2 and TRBJ1-2): EPEVTQTPSHQVTQMGQEVILRCVPISNHLYFYWYRQILGQKVEFLVSFYNNEISEKSEIFDDQFSVERPDGSNFTLKIRSTKLEDSAMYFCARDPLRPSNYGYTFGSGTRLTVV.